This entry is about one T cell receptor beta chain. Assay used: immunoSEQ multiplex PCR; TCRdb lists only in-frame clones, some missing. The data hold about 77,000 clones, with around 78% observed a single time. These data are taken from a study of radiation and T cells in renal cell carcinoma. Specified time point: blood 4 weeks post-SBRT, at nephrectomy. Treatment meaning: 15 Gy SBRT to primary tumor, nephrectomy 4 weeks later. Nephrectomy followed 15 Gy stereotactic body radiation by 4 weeks. Blood was sampled at baseline, 2 weeks and 4 weeks after SBRT. Per germline, CDR1 MNHEY and CDR2 SVGAGI. The length of the CDR3 is 16 residues. Between the trimmed V and J ends, which lost 3 bases and 8 bases, there was a span of 19 bases.

The sequence came from a woman aged 55-70 years with renal cell carcinoma. This chain links TRBV6-5 with TRBJ1-4, with a possible D match to TRBD1 (6 bases). Sequencing used blood, obtained from a patient whose treatment included radiotherapy and nephrectomy. The CDR3 sequence: CASSYRLSGVGEKLFF. CDR3 bases: TGTGCCAGCAGTTATAGGTTATCAGGGGTAGGGGAAAAACTGTTTTTT.